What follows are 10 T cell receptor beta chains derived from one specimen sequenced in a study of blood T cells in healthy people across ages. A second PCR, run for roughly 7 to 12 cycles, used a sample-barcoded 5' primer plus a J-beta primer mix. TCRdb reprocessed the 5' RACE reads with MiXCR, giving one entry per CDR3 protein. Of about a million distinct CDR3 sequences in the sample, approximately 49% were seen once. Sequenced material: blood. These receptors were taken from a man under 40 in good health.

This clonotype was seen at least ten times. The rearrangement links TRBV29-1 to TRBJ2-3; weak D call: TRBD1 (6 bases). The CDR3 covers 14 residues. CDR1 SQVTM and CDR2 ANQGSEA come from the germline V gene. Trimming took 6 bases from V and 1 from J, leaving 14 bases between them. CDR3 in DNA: TGCAGCGTCGACGCAGGGGAGCGCACAGATACGCAGTATTTT. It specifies CSVDAGERTDTQYF.

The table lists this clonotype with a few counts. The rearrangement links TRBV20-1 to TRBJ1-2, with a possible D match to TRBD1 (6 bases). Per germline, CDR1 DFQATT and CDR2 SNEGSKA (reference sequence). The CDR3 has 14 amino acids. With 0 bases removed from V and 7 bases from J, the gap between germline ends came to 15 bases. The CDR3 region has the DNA TGCAGTGCTAGAGATTCGCGGGGGCTGGGTGGCTACACCTTC. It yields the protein CSARDSRGLGGYTF.

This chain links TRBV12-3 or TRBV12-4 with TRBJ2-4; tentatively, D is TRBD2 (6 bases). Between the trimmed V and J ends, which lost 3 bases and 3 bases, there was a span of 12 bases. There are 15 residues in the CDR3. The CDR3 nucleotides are TGTGCCAGCAGTTTGCGGGGAGTCGGCAAAAACATTCAGTACTTC. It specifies CASSLRGVGKNIQYF.

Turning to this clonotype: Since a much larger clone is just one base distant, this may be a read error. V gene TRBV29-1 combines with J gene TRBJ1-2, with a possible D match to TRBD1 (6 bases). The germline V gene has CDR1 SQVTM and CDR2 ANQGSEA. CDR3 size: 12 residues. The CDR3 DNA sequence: TGCAGCGTTGGTGAGGGGGACTATGGCTGCACCTTC. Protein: CSVGEGDYGCTF. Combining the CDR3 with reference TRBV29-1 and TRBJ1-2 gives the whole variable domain SAVISQKPSRDICQRGTSLTIQCQVDSQVTMMFWYRQQPGQSLTLIATANQGSEATYESGFVIDKFPISRPNLTFSTLTVSNMSPEDSSIYLCSVGEGDYGCTFGSGTRLTVV.

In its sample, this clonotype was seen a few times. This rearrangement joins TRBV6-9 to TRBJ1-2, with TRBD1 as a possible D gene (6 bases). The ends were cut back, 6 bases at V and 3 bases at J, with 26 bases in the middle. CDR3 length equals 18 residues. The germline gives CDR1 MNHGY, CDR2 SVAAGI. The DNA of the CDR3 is TGTGCCAGCAGCCTAAGTATTGTGAGAGGGGGAGTTGACTATGGCTACACCTTC. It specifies CASSLSIVRGGVDYGYTF.

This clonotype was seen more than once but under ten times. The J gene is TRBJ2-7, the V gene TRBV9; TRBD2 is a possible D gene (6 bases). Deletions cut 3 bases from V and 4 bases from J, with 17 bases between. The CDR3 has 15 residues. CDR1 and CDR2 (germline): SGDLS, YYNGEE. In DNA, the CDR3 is TGTGCCAGCAGCGCCGCCGGAGGGTTTGGTTACGAGCAGTACTTC. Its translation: CASSAAGGFGYEQYF.

CDR3 DNA: TGCGCCAGCAGCGGGAAGGGGCAGAGCTCCTACAACGAGCAGTACTTC. It codes for CASSGKGQSSYNEQYF. The chain couples TRBV5-1 to TRBJ2-7; a weak D match, TRBD1 (5 bases). Germline CDR1 is SGHRS and CDR2 is YFSETQ. The CDR3 extends over 16 amino acids. Trimming took 4 bases from V and 5 from J, leaving 22 bases between them.

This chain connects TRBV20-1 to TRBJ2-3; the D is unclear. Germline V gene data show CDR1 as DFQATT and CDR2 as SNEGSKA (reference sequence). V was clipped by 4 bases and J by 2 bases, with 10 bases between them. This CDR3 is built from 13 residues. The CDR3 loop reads CSATEKNTDTQYF. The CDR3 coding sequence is TGCAGTGCTACTGAGAAAAACACAGATACGCAGTATTTT.

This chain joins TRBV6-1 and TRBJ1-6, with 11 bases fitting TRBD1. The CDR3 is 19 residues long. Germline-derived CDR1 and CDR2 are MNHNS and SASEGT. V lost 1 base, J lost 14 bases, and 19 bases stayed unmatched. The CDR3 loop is CASSEEGYYRTGGLEALHF. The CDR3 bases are TGTGCCAGCAGTGAAGAGGGGTACTACCGGACAGGGGGCCTTGAGGCCCTCCACTTT.

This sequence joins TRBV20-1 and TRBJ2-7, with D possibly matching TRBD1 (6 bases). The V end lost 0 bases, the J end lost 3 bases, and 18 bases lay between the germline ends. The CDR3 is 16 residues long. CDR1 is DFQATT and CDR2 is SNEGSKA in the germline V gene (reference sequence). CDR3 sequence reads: CSARDPQVGANYEQYF. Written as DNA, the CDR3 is TGCAGTGCTAGAGACCCCCAGGTGGGGGCTAACTACGAGCAGTACTTC.